These 26 T cell receptor beta chains originate from one sample sequenced in a study of early T cells in non-severe SARS-CoV-2 infection. TCRdb passed the 5' RACE reads through MiXCR, listing each CDR3 protein once. The table has about 67,000 distinct CDR3 sequences, 9% to 10% seen once. Sequencing was performed on whole blood, taken at baseline. The receptors here all came from an adult who was a healthcare worker with PCR-confirmed SARS-CoV-2 infection or an uninfected control (not recorded which).

This chain links TRBV29-1 with TRBJ2-1, with D hard to call. CDR3 length: 13 amino acids. Germline loops: CDR1 SQVTM, CDR2 ANQGSEA. V was pared by 0 bases and J by 5 bases, with 8 bases between. CDR3 sequence (DNA): TGCAGCGTTGAAGAAGGCCGAAACAATGAGCAGTTCTTC. This translates into CSVEEGRNNEQFF.

This sequence joins TRBV18 and TRBJ2-2; 7 bases are shared with TRBD2. The V segment lost 4 bases and the J segment 5 bases; nucleotides outside the gene matches: 4. The CDR3 spans 14 residues. The germline CDR1 and CDR2 sequences are KGHSH and LQKENI. Written as DNA, the CDR3 is TGTGCCAGCTCACAACGTAGCGGGACCGGGGAGCTGTTTTTT. Translating it yields CASSQRSGTGELFF.

The CDR3 DNA reads as TGTGCCACCAGTGGTATGACCGTCGGCTCCAGGGGAAGGTTATCCTACAATGAGCAGTTCTTC. Translating gives CATSGMTVGSRGRLSYNEQFF. The chain couples TRBV24-1 to TRBJ2-1; possible D gene TRBD1, 6 bases. Per the germline V gene, CDR1 is KGHDR and CDR2 is SFDVKD. V lost 5 bases, J lost 1 base, and 29 bases lay in between. CDR3 length: 21 residues.

The chain is built from TRBV6-1 and TRBJ1-1; D gene ambiguous. Germline CDR1 reads MNHNS; CDR2 reads SASEGT. This CDR3 is 17 amino acids long. Trimming removed 9 bases from V and 0 bases from J, with 23 bases in between. The CDR3 DNA is TGTGCCAGTAGCACTTTTGTGGCCACCGGACTGAACACTGAAGCTTTCTTT. Its translation is CASSTFVATGLNTEAFF.

This clonotype has only a few counts. CDR3 DNA sequence: TGTGCCAGCACCCCCAGGAGGAACACTGAAGCTTTCTTT. Its translation: CASTPRRNTEAFF. The V and J genes are TRBV11-2 and TRBJ1-1, with D unresolved. The CDR3 contains 13 residues. Germline lookup yields CDR1 SGHAT and CDR2 FQNNGV. Trimming took 7 bases from V and 1 from J, leaving 10 bases between them.

There are many counts of this clonotype. This sequence joins TRBV7-9 and TRBJ2-5; no firm D call. V lost 5 bases to trimming and J lost 3 bases, with 4 bases between them. The CDR3 extends over 11 amino acids. Germline lookup yields CDR1 SEHNR and CDR2 FQNEAQ (reference sequence). The CDR3 spells CASSVKETQYF. The CDR3 DNA reads TGTGCCAGCAGCGTCAAAGAGACCCAGTACTTC.

This clonotype was picked up a small number of times. The chain recombines TRBV5-1 with TRBJ1-2; no definite D call. The CDR3 is made up of 13 amino acids. Looked up from germline, CDR1 is SGHRS and CDR2 is YFSETQ. Between the trimmed V and J ends, which lost 5 bases and 2 bases, there was a span of 10 bases. The CDR3 bases are TGCGCCAGCAGTTCCGAGAAGAACTATGGCTACACCTTC. It codes for CASSSEKNYGYTF.

The genes are TRBV19 and TRBJ2-7; 8 bases align to TRBD1. The CDR3 consists of 14 residues. The V gene end was trimmed by 5 bases and the J gene end by 0 bases; junction bases not matched to a gene: 3. The germline gives CDR1 LNHDA, CDR2 SQIVND (reference sequence). The DNA for the CDR3 is TGTGCCAGTAGTGGGCAGGGGGCCTCCTACGAGCAGTACTTC. Translating it yields CASSGQGASYEQYF.

This clonotype showed up many times. The chain employs TRBV7-2 and TRBJ1-2; D is unclear. The germline V gene encodes CDR1 SGHTA and CDR2 FQGNSA. The V end lost 0 bases, the J end lost 6 bases, and 14 bases lay between the germline ends. The length of the CDR3 is 15 residues. The CDR3 spells CASSLALAGLNGYTF. As DNA, the CDR3 is TGTGCCAGCAGCTTAGCGCTTGCAGGCTTAAATGGCTACACCTTC. Full variable domain (rest looked up from reference TRBV7-2 and TRBJ1-2): GAGVSQSPSNKVTEKGKDVELRCDPISGHTALYWYRQSLGQGLEFLIYFQGNSAPDKSGLPSDRFSAERTGGSVSTLTIQRTQQEDSAVYLCASSLALAGLNGYTFGSGTRLTVV.

This clonotype was detected many times. The CDR3 reads CASSPTTAETQYF. The CDR3, as DNA: TGTGCCAGCAGCCCGACGACTGCAGAGACCCAGTACTTC. The chain links TRBV7-9 to TRBJ2-5; D call uncertain. With 5 bases removed from V and 4 bases from J, the gap between germline ends came to 11 bases. Germline-derived CDR1 and CDR2 are SEHNR and FQNEAQ (reference sequence). This CDR3 contains 13 residues.

The rearrangement joins TRBV12-2 to TRBJ2-4; TRBD2 is the table's D call and was not checked against the DNA. TRBV12-2 is labeled a pseudogene. This CDR3 is 18 amino acids long. As DNA, the CDR3 is TGTGCAAGTCGCCCCCGCGAGGGGCGGGAGCCGAAAAAAAACATTCAGTACTTC. Translating it yields CASRPREGREPKKNIQYF.

As for this clonotype: The junction and the germline gene differ at one end; a read error may be behind it. This chain links TRBV24-1 with TRBJ2-3, with TRBD2 identical over 7 bases. Germline V lookup: CDR1 KGHDR, CDR2 SFDVKD. The CDR3 sequence is 13 residues long. The CDR3 DNA is TGCGTCGTCCGGGAGGCGTTGACAGATACGCAGTATTTT. Amino acid sequence: CVVREALTDTQYF.

This clonotype occurred a few times. This sequence joins TRBV28 and TRBJ2-7, with TRBD1 identical over 8 bases. The CDR3 spans 13 residues. V lost 6 bases to trimming and J lost 3 bases; unmatched junction nucleotides: 4. The V gene's germline CDR1 is MDHEN and CDR2 SYDVKM. The CDR3 loop reads CASRRTGGYEQYF. The CDR3 DNA follows: TGTGCCAGCAGACGTACAGGGGGCTACGAGCAGTACTTC.

This clonotype was seen ten or more times. The chain uses TRBV6-2 or TRBV6-3 and TRBJ2-7; D is unresolved. Germline-derived CDR1 and CDR2 are MNHEY and SVGEGT. The CDR3 is 14 residues long. With 4 bases removed from V and 2 bases from J, the gap between germline ends came to 12 bases. DNA of the CDR3: TGTGCCAGCAGTTCAAAGGACGGTGCCTACGAGCAGTACTTC. Its translation: CASSSKDGAYEQYF.

The chain uses TRBV5-1 and TRBJ1-1; a weak D match, TRBD1 (5 bases). This CDR3 spans 15 amino acids. V gave up 3 bases and J gave up 0 bases, with 12 bases separating them. From germline, CDR1 is SGHRS and CDR2 YFSETQ. The CDR3 region has the DNA TGCGCCAGCAGCTCCTTGGGGGGTGTGAACACTGAAGCTTTCTTT. Translation gives CASSSLGGVNTEAFF.

V and J are TRBV2 and TRBJ2-7; 9 positions match TRBD2. CDR3 length: 13 amino acids. Germline V gives CDR1 SNHLY, CDR2 FYNNEI. Trimming cost V 7 bases and J 3 bases; bases outside gene matches: 4. The CDR3 DNA sequence: TGTGCCAGCAATCCAGCGGGAGGCTACGAGCAGTACTTC. This translates into CASNPAGGYEQYF. The full variable domain, its missing parts supplied by reference TRBV2 and TRBJ2-7, is EPEVTQTPSHQVTQMGQEVILRCVPISNHLYFYWYRQILGQKVEFLVSFYNNEISEKSEIFDDQFSVERPDGSNFTLKIRSTKLEDSAMYFCASNPAGGYEQYFGPGTRLTVT.

This clonotype was seen many times. This rearrangement joins TRBV2 to TRBJ2-3; 8 nucleotides line up with TRBD1. Trimming cost V 2 bases and J 2 bases; bases outside gene matches: 3. The CDR3 has 15 amino acids. Germline V gene lookup returns CDR1 SNHLY and CDR2 FYNNEI. Here the CDR3 reads CASSERQGHTDTQYF. CDR3 nucleotides: TGTGCCAGCAGTGAAAGACAGGGGCACACAGATACGCAGTATTTT.

This clonotype was seen ten or more times. The chain joins TRBV7-9 to TRBJ2-6; D ambiguous. Germline V gives CDR1 SEHNR, CDR2 FQNEAQ (reference sequence). Between the trimmed V and J ends, which lost 2 bases and 2 bases, there was a span of 10 bases. The CDR3 totals 16 residues. CDR3 bases: TGTGCCAGCAGCTTATGGGGTAGAGCTGGGGCCAACGTCCTGACTTTC. Translated: CASSLWGRAGANVLTF.

The sample holds a few counts of this clonotype. The V gene is TRBV28, the J gene TRBJ1-1; 7 positions match TRBD1. Losses at the gene ends were 11 bases for V and 4 bases for J; bases not matched to a gene: 13. CDR1 and CDR2 (germline): MDHEN, SYDVKM. This CDR3 region has 14 residues. The chain's CDR3 is CAAQPIQGGTEAFF. The CDR3 nucleotides read TGTGCCGCACAACCAATTCAGGGGGGCACTGAAGCTTTCTTT.

This clonotype was observed a handful of times. V usage is TRBV20-1 and J usage is TRBJ2-5; TRBD2 matches at 13 bases. With 8 bases clipped from V and 4 bases from J, the junction kept 10 bases outside the gene matches. Germline V gene data show CDR1 as DFQATT and CDR2 as SNEGSKA (reference sequence). The CDR3 totals 15 residues. The CDR3 DNA reads as TGCAGTACCCCCGGGACTAGCGGGAACTTAGAGACCCAGTACTTC. Its translation: CSTPGTSGNLETQYF.

Many counts were recorded for this clonotype. V usage is TRBV20-1 and J usage is TRBJ1-6; D may be TRBD1 (5 bases). Trimming took 5 bases from V and 9 from J, leaving 20 bases between them. Germline CDR1 reads DFQATT; CDR2 reads SNEGSKA (reference sequence). The CDR3 contains 15 residues. CDR3 DNA: TGCAGTGCTTTAGCGACAGCTCTAAGGGGTTCACCCCTCCACTTT. It specifies CSALATALRGSPLHF.

This clonotype has a count of ten or more. CDR3 nucleotide sequence: TGTGCCAGCAGCCCTGGACAGGGATCTGGAAACACCATATATTTT. Amino acids: CASSPGQGSGNTIYF. V is TRBV11-2 and J is TRBJ1-3, with TRBD1 matching 8 bases. With 5 bases clipped from V and 1 base from J, the junction kept 4 bases outside the gene matches. The CDR3 sequence is 15 residues long. Germline values: CDR1 SGHAT, CDR2 FQNNGV. Filled out from reference TRBV11-2 and TRBJ1-3, the complete variable domain reads EAGVAQSPRYKIIEKRQSVAFWCNPISGHATLYWYQQILGQGPKLLIQFQNNGVVDDSQLPKDRFSAERLKGVDSTLKIQPAKLEDSAVYLCASSPGQGSGNTIYFGEGSWLTVV.

The genes are TRBV6-1 and TRBJ1-1; possibly TRBD1 for D (6 bases). Trimming stripped 4 bases from V and 4 bases from J, with 13 bases between. The CDR3 totals 14 residues. Germline V CDR1 and CDR2: MNHNS, SASEGT. The CDR3 protein is CASSVRGGGTEAFF. The DNA of the CDR3 is TGTGCCAGCAGTGTTAGGGGGGGTGGCACTGAAGCTTTCTTT.

This clonotype was seen more than once but under ten times. The chain is built from TRBV5-1 and TRBJ2-3; 7 bases are a match to TRBD1. The CDR3 totals 14 residues. CDR1 SGHRS and CDR2 YFSETQ come from the germline V gene. Unmatched junction bases numbered 8, after V lost 5 bases and J lost 5 bases. In DNA form, the CDR3 reads TGCGCCAGCAGTTCGACAGGGACGGTAGATACGCAGTATTTT. It encodes CASSSTGTVDTQYF.

Only a few counts were recorded for this clonotype. The chain uses TRBV19 and TRBJ2-1; D not certain. The germline CDR1 and CDR2 sequences are LNHDA and SQIVND (reference sequence). The V end lost 3 bases, the J end lost 0 bases, and 9 bases lay between the germline ends. The CDR3 has 15 residues. The CDR3 is CASSIGQSSYNEQFF. In nucleotides, the CDR3 is TGTGCCAGTAGTATTGGGCAGAGCTCCTACAATGAGCAGTTCTTC.

This clonotype occurred a few times. The chain employs TRBV5-1 and TRBJ2-7; D is perhaps TRBD1 (5 bases). The CDR3 has 14 amino acids. The V and J ends lost 3 bases and 4 bases respectively, with 14 bases between them. Per germline, CDR1 SGHRS and CDR2 YFSETQ. The DNA for the CDR3 is TGCGCCAGCAGCTCCCAGGGTAGGACGTACGAGCAGTACTTC. This translates into CASSSQGRTYEQYF.